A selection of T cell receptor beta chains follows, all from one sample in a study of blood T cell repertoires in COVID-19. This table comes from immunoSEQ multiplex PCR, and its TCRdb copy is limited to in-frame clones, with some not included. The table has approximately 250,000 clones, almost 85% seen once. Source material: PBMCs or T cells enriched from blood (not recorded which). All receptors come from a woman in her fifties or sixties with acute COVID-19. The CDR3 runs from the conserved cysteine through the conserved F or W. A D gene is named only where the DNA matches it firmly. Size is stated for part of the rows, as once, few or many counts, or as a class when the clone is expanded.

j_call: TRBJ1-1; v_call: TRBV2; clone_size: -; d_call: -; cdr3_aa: CASSELGARYTEAFF; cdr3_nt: TGTGCCAGCAGTGAGCTGGGGGCCAGGTACACTGAAGCTTTCTTT
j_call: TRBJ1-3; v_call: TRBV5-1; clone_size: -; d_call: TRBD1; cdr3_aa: CASSPGQGFNSGNTIYF; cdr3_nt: TGCGCCAGCAGCCCAGGACAGGGATTCAATTCTGGAAACACCATATATTTT
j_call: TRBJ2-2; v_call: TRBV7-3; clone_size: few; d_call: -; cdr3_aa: CASSLTGQNPFTGELFF; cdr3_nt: TGTGCCAGCAGCTTAACCGGACAAAACCCTTTCACCGGGGAGCTGTTTTTT
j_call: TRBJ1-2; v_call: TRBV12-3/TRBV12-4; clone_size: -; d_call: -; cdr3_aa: CASIGVRYGYTF; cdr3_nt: TGTGCCAGCATAGGGGTTCGGTATGGCTACACCTTC
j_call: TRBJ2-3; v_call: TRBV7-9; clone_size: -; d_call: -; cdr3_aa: CASSWIGGASPDTQYF; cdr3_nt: TGTGCCAGCAGCTGGATAGGCGGGGCCTCGCCAGATACGCAGTATTTT
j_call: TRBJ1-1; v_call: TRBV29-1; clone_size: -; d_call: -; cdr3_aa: CSVARQMNAEAFF; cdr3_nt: TGCAGCGTTGCAAGACAGATGAACGCTGAAGCTTTCTTT
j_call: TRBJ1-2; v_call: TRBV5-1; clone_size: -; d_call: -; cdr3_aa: CASSLASGLSGYTF; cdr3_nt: TGCGCCAGCAGCTTGGCCTCCGGACTGTCTGGCTACACCTTC
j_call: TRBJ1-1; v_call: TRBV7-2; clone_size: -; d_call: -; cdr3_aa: CASSLDTGANTEAFF; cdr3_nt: TGTGCCAGCAGCTTAGATACAGGTGCCAACACTGAAGCTTTCTTT
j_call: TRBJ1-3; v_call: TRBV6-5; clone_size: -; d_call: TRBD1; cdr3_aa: CASRSQGARGNTIYF; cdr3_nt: TGTGCCAGCAGATCTCAGGGGGCGCGTGGAAACACCATATATTTT
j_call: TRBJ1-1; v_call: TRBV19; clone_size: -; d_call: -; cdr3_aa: CASSIPGGLSTEAFF; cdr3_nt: TGTGCCAGTAGTATCCCCGGGGGGCTTAGCACTGAAGCTTTCTTT
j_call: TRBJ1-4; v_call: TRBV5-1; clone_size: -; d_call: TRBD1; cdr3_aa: CASSLGTGEKLFF; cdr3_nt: TGCGCCAGCAGCTTAGGGACAGGCGAAAAACTGTTTTTT
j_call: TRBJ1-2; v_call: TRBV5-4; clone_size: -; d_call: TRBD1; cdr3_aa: CASSATGDRGYTF; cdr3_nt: TGTGCCAGCAGCGCCACAGGGGATCGTGGCTACACCTTC
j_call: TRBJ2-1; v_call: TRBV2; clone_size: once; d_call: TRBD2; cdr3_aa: CASRSGGSSYNEQFF; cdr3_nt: TGTGCCAGCAGGTCGGGGGGGAGCTCCTACAATGAGCAGTTCTTC
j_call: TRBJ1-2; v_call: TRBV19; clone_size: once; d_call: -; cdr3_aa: CASSMGQWTSYGYTF; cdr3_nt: TGTGCCAGTAGTATGGGGCAGTGGACCTCCTATGGCTACACCTTC
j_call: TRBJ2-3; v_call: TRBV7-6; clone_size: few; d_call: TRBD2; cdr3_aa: CASSPTSGADTQYF; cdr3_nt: TGTGCCAGCAGTCCGACTAGCGGGGCCGATACGCAGTATTTT
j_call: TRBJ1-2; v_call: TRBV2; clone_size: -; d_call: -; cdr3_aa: CASSDLLWAGKGYTF; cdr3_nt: TGTGCCAGCAGTGATCTTCTATGGGCAGGGAAGGGCTACACCTTC
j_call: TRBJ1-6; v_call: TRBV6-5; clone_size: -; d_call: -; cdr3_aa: CASSFTGRDSPLHF; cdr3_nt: TGTGCCAGCAGTTTTACGGGAAGGGATTCACCCCTCCACTTT
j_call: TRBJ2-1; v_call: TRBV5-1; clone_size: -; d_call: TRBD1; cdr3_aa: CASSAGGLNEQFF; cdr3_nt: TGCGCCAGCAGCGCAGGGGGTCTCAATGAGCAGTTCTTC
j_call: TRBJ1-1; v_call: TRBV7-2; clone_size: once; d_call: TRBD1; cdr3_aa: CASSLTGGVLSTEAFF; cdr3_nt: TGTGCCAGCAGCTTAACAGGGGGCGTACTCAGCACTGAAGCTTTCTTT
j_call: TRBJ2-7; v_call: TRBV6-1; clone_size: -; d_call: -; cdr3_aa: CASSVQGIKISYEQYF; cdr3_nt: TGTGCCAGCAGTGTCCAGGGGATCAAGATTTCCTACGAGCAGTACTTC
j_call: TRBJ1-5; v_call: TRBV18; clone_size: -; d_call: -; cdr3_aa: CASSPGGNAQHF; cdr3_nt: TGTGCCAGCTCACCTGGAGGAAACGCCCAGCATTTT
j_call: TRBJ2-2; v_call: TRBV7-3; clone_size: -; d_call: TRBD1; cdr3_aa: CASSGDRVSMNTGELFF; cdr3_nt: TGTGCCAGCAGCGGGGACAGGGTATCGATGAACACCGGGGAGCTGTTTTTT
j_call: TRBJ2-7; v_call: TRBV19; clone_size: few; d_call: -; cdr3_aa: CASSINPTGRYEQYF; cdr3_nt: TGTGCCAGTAGTATCAACCCGACAGGGAGGTACGAGCAGTACTTC